This T cell receptor beta chain stems from a study of shared clonotypes between healthy human individuals. Naive CD8 isolation took CD45RO-negative cells positively selected for CCR7 and excluded terminally differentiated effector memory CD45RA+ cells. This CDR3 region has 16 residues. Profiling relied on immunoSEQ multiplex PCR, and the TCRdb table lists in-frame clones only, not all of them. The repertoire holds some 580,000 clones, 95% to 98% seen once, with roughly 0.29% in the top ten. To note about this clone: What it recognizes is unknown.

Broader study findings: Sequencing depth was expected to influence donor clonotype sharing.

The chain has TRBV21-1 and TRBJ2-3; the table's D call of TRBD2 was not tested on the DNA. TRBV21-1 is reported as a pseudogene. The TCR comes from a young man in good health. Sequenced input: naive CD8+ T cells sorted from blood. The CDR3 reads CASSKGYPSGTDTQYF. In DNA form, the CDR3 reads TGTGCCAGCAGCAAAGGGTATCCTAGCGGCACAGATACGCAGTATTTT.